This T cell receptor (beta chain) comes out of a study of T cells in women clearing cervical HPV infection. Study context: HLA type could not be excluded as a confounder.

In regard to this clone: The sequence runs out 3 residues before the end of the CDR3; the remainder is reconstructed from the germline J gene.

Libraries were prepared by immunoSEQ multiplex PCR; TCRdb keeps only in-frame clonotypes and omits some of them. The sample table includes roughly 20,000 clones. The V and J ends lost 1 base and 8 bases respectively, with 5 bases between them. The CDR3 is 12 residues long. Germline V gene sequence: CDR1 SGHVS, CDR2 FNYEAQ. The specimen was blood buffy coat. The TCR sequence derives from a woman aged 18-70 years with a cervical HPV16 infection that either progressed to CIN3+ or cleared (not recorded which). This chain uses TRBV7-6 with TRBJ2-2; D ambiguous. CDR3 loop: CASSLVPGELFF. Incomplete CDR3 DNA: TGTGCCAGCAGCTTAGTCCCAGGGGAG.